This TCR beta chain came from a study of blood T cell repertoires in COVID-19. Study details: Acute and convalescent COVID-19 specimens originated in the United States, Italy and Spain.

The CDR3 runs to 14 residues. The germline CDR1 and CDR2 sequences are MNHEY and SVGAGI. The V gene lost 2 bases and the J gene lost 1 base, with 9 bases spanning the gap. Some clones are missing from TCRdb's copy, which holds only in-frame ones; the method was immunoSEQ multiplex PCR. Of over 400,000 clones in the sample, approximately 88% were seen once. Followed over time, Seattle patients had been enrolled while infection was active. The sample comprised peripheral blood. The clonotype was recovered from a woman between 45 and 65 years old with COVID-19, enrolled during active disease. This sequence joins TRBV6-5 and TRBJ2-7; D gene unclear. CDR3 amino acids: CASSYDSESYEQYF. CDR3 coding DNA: TGTGCCAGCAGTTACGACTCCGAATCCTACGAGCAGTACTTC.